These 23 T cell receptor beta chains share one sample of origin, sequenced in a study of pediatric ulcerative colitis. Measured with immunoSEQ multiplex PCR; TCRdb has only the in-frame clones, and not every one. The sample has more than 15,000 clones; around 70% are singletons. One to two pinch biopsies were taken from the rectum during colonoscopy. Sequenced material: gut tissue. The receptors derive from a girl aged 10 to 17 with moderate ulcerative colitis.

The chain recombines TRBV4-1 with TRBJ1-1; D is undetermined. Germline assignment: CDR1 MGHRA and CDR2 YSYEKL. Trimming took off 3 bases at V and 1 base at J, with 12 bases between the two ends. CDR3 length: 15 amino acids. Written as DNA, the CDR3 is TGCGCCAGCAGCCAGTACTGGGCAGCGAACACTGAAGCTTTCTTT. This codes for CASSQYWAANTEAFF.

This clone was seen more than once but under ten times. The V and J genes are TRBV29-1 and TRBJ1-2, with 10 bases fitting TRBD1. The CDR3 runs to 16 residues. Germline CDR1 SQVTM, CDR2 ANQGSEA. Trimming at V came to 0 bases and at J to 8 bases, leaving 12 bases not matched to a gene. The DNA of the CDR3 is TGCAGCGTTGAAGATCTTGGGACAGGGGACCATTGGGGCTACACCTTC. This sequence encodes CSVEDLGTGDHWGYTF.

V is TRBV28 and J is TRBJ1-3, with D maybe TRBD1 (5 bases). Germline V lookup: CDR1 MDHEN, CDR2 SYDVKM. This CDR3 is 15 amino acids long. Between the trimmed V and J ends, which lost 8 bases and 1 base, there was a span of 15 bases. The CDR3 protein is CASYSQGRSGNTIYF. The DNA of the CDR3 is TGTGCCAGCTATTCCCAGGGACGGTCTGGAAACACCATATATTTT.

The chain uses TRBV5-1 and TRBJ2-7; no clear D gene. Trimming took 4 bases from V and 0 from J, leaving 17 bases between them. CDR1 is SGHRS and CDR2 is YFSETQ in the germline V gene. The CDR3 covers 16 residues. The CDR3 DNA reads as TGCGCCAGCAGCCTTCCCCCCGGGCGTAGCTCCTACGAGCAGTACTTC. It specifies CASSLPPGRSSYEQYF.

The V and J genes are TRBV4-1 and TRBJ2-3; D ambiguous. The CDR3 totals 14 residues. The germline V gene encodes CDR1 MGHRA and CDR2 YSYEKL. V shed 1 base and J shed 2 bases, with 7 bases lying between them. CDR3 region: CASSQGQTTDTQYF. CDR3 DNA sequence: TGCGCCAGCAGCCAAGGTCAGACCACAGATACGCAGTATTTT.

V and J are TRBV5-1 and TRBJ2-7; 7 bases agree with TRBD2. The length of the CDR3 is 13 residues. V was clipped by 3 bases and J by 6 bases; unmatched bases: 6. Per the germline V gene, CDR1 is SGHRS and CDR2 is YFSETQ. The CDR3, as DNA: TGCGCCAGCAGCTGGGGTCCGGGGGGCGAGCAGTACTTC. Encoded protein: CASSWGPGGEQYF.

V is TRBV7-8 and J is TRBJ1-3, with D unresolved. The V gene lost 1 base and the J gene lost 1 base, with 14 bases spanning the gap. This CDR3 spans 17 amino acids. Germline V gene lookup returns CDR1 SGHVS and CDR2 FQNEAQ. CDR3 DNA sequence: TGTGCCAGCAGCTTAGAATCCAGCTTGCTTTCTGGAAACACCATATATTTT. Amino acid sequence: CASSLESSLLSGNTIYF.

This clone was counted between two and nine times. V and J are TRBV5-4 and TRBJ2-7; 11 bases are a match to TRBD1. This CDR3 spans 16 amino acids. The germline V gene has CDR1 SGHNT and CDR2 YYREEE (reference sequence). V gave up 0 bases and J gave up 5 bases; unmatched junction bases: 7. In DNA, the CDR3 is TGTGCCAGCAGCTTGGCCCCCGGACAGGGGGCCAACGAGCAGTACTTC. Its protein is CASSLAPGQGANEQYF. Looking up the rest from reference TRBV5-4 and TRBJ2-7 gives the full variable domain: ETGVTQSPTHLIKTRGQQVTLRCSSQSGHNTVSWYQQALGQGPQFIFQYYREEENGRGNFPPRFSGLQFPNYSSELNVNALELDDSALYLCASSLAPGQGANEQYFGPGTRLTVT.

V and J are TRBV2 and TRBJ1-6; D is undetermined. Trimming left V 4 bases short and J 11 bases short, with 15 bases between. Germline-derived CDR1 and CDR2 are SNHLY and FYNNEI. This CDR3 spans 14 amino acids. As DNA, the CDR3 is TGTGCCAGCAGTGGGACCACAAGGAATACACCCCTCCACTTT. It yields the protein CASSGTTRNTPLHF.

This clone turned up a few times. The chain couples TRBV28 to TRBJ1-5, with no clear D. From germline, CDR1 is MDHEN and CDR2 SYDVKM. The CDR3 contains 12 residues. V was cut by 3 bases and J by 7 bases, with 7 bases left in between. The CDR3 is CASSFVGQPQHF. The DNA for the CDR3 is TGTGCCAGCAGTTTTGTAGGGCAGCCCCAGCATTTT.

This clone was picked up one time. The J gene is TRBJ1-5, the V gene TRBV27; D is unresolved. Germline loops: CDR1 MNHEY, CDR2 SMNVEV (reference sequence). The CDR3 is made up of 13 amino acids. The ends were cut back, 6 bases at V and 6 bases at J, with 12 bases in the middle. CDR3 protein: CASRVKRGQPQHF. In DNA, the CDR3 is TGTGCCAGCAGGGTGAAGCGGGGTCAGCCCCAGCATTTT.

This clone was observed a few times. CDR3 sequence: CASRPGRGGRPNQPQHF. CDR3 DNA sequence: TGTGCCAGCAGGCCTGGGCGGGGTGGCAGACCCAATCAGCCCCAGCATTTT. The chain is built from TRBV27 and TRBJ1-5; no firm D call. Trimming took 6 bases from V and 3 from J, leaving 21 bases between them. CDR1 MNHEY and CDR2 SMNVEV come from the germline V gene (reference sequence). The CDR3 covers 17 residues.

The chain recombines TRBV5-1 with TRBJ1-2, with 11 nucleotides matching TRBD1. The V and J ends lost 2 bases and 6 bases, in that order; junction bases with no gene match: 18. The CDR3 length is 19 residues. Germline V gene sequence: CDR1 SGHRS, CDR2 YFSETQ. The CDR3 reads CASSFPRTGGYPDWHGYTF. The CDR3 DNA follows: TGCGCCAGCAGCTTCCCCAGGACAGGGGGCTACCCCGATTGGCATGGCTACACCTTC.

The table lists this clone with a count of one. The CDR3 nucleotides are TGCAGCGTTGAAGATCGCTTACGCGGGAGCTCAGATACGCAGTATTTT. Translation: CSVEDRLRGSSDTQYF. This rearrangement joins TRBV29-1 to TRBJ2-3; 7 bases align to TRBD2. Germline V gene lookup returns CDR1 SQVTM and CDR2 ANQGSEA. Trimming at V came to 0 bases and at J to 4 bases, leaving 10 bases not matched to a gene. The CDR3 sequence is 16 residues long.

This chain joins TRBV2 and TRBJ2-3; tentative D call: TRBD2 (6 bases). V was trimmed by 6 bases and J by 4 bases, leaving 11 bases between them. This CDR3 has 13 residues. In germline, CDR1 is SNHLY, CDR2 FYNNEI. CDR3 DNA sequence: TGTGCCAGCAGGTTACTAGCCTCAGATACGCAGTATTTT. This translates into CASRLLASDTQYF.

This clone showed up just once. The chain couples TRBV29-1 to TRBJ2-1, with 7 positions matching TRBD2. CDR1 and CDR2 from the germline V gene are SQVTM and ANQGSEA. The CDR3 spans 18 residues. V shed 2 bases, J shed 9 bases, and the junction held 22 bases outside the gene matches. CDR3 sequence: CSVEYVSSAWSGGGEQFF. The CDR3 nucleotides read TGCAGCGTTGAATATGTATCGTCGGCGTGGAGTGGGGGGGGTGAGCAGTTCTTC.

This clone was picked up one time. The CDR3 nucleotides read TGTGCCAGCAGCGTACCCCGGACTAGCGGCTACGAGCAGTACTTC. Translating it yields CASSVPRTSGYEQYF. This sequence joins TRBV11-3 and TRBJ2-7; 10 bases line up with TRBD2. This CDR3 has 15 residues. Germline V gene lookup returns CDR1 SGHNT and CDR2 YENEEA. Unmatched junction bases numbered 7, after V lost 5 bases and J lost 3 bases.

The chain links TRBV6-6 to TRBJ1-1, with 9 bases lining up with TRBD1. The CDR3 contains 15 residues. The V gene's germline CDR1 is MNHNY and CDR2 SVGAGI (reference sequence). Losses at the gene ends were 6 bases for V and 1 base for J; bases not matched to a gene: 6. The CDR3 sequence: CASSSTGGANTEAFF. The CDR3 bases are TGTGCCAGCAGCAGCACAGGGGGCGCGAACACTGAAGCTTTCTTT.

The chain carries TRBV7-8 and TRBJ1-1; possibly TRBD1 for D (6 bases). Trimming cost V 2 bases and J 3 bases, with 7 bases left between them. Looked up from germline, CDR1 is SGHVS and CDR2 is FQNEAQ. This CDR3 comprises 13 residues. CDR3 coding DNA: TGTGCCAGCAGCTTAAGGGGGGACACTGAAGCTTTCTTT. It encodes CASSLRGDTEAFF.

This clone is labeled as medium-sized. V and J are TRBV2 and TRBJ1-1; 8 bases are a match to TRBD1. The germline V gene encodes CDR1 SNHLY and CDR2 FYNNEI. The V segment lost 7 bases and the J segment 3 bases; nucleotides outside the gene matches: 4. The CDR3 totals 13 residues. The CDR3 region has the DNA TGTGCCAGCATTGCGGACAGGGACACTGAAGCTTTCTTT. The encoded protein is CASIADRDTEAFF.

This chain joins TRBV2 and TRBJ1-1; D is perhaps TRBD1 (6 bases). The CDR3 is 11 amino acids. Trimming removed 7 bases from V and 10 bases from J, with 13 bases in between. Germline loops: CDR1 SNHLY, CDR2 FYNNEI. The CDR3 region is CASKNTGSAFF. Written as DNA, the CDR3 is TGTGCCAGCAAAAATACAGGGTCAGCTTTCTTT.

This clone was seen a single time. The V gene is TRBV12-5, the J gene TRBJ2-6; 7 positions agree with TRBD2. V trimming: 0 bases; J trimming: 4 bases; junction bases outside the gene matches: 3. The CDR3 contains 16 residues. Per the germline V gene, CDR1 is LGHNT and CDR2 is FRNRAP. The CDR3 bases are TGTGCTAGTGGTTTGGTACTAGCGTCCGGGGCCAACGTCCTGACTTTC. Protein product: CASGLVLASGANVLTF.

This clone has more than one count but fewer than ten. The chain recombines TRBV5-1 with TRBJ1-2, with D perhaps matching TRBD1 (5 bases). The CDR3 runs 12 residues. The V end lost 0 bases, the J end lost 8 bases, and 8 bases lay between the germline ends. Germline-derived CDR1 and CDR2 are SGHRS and YFSETQ. The CDR3 sequence: CASSLERGGYTF. The CDR3 region has the DNA TGCGCCAGCAGCTTGGAGAGGGGCGGCTACACCTTC.